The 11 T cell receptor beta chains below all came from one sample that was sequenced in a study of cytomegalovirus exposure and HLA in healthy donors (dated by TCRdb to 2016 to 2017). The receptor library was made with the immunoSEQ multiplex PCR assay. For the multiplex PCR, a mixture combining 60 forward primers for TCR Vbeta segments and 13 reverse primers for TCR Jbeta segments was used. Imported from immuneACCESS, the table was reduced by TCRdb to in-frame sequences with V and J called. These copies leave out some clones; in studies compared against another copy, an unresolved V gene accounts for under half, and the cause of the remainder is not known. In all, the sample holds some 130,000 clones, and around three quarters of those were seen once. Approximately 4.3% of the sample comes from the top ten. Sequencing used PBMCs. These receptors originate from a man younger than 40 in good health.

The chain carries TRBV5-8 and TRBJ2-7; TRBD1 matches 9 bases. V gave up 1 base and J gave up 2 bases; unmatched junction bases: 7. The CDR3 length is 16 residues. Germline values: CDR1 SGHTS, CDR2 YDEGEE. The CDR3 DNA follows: TGTGCCAGCAGCTTGTCCTACAGGGGGCTAACCTACGAGCAGTACTTC. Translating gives CASSLSYRGLTYEQYF.

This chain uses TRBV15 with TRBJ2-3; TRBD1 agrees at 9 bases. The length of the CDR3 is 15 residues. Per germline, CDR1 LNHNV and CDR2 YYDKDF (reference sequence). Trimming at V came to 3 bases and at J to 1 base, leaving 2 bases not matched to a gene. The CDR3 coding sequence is TGTGCCACCAGCAGGTGGACAGGGGGCACAGATACGCAGTATTTT. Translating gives CATSRWTGGTDTQYF.

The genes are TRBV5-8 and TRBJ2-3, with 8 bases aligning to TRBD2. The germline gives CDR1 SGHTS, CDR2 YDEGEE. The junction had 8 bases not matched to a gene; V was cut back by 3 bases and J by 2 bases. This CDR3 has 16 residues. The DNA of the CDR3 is TGTGCCAGCAGCTCTGGGGCGGGAGGACTCACAGATACGCAGTATTTT. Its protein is CASSSGAGGLTDTQYF.

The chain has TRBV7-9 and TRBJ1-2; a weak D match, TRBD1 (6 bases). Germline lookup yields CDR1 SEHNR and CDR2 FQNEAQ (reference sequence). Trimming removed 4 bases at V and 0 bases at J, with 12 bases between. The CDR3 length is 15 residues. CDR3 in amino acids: CASSWGTSSNYGYTF. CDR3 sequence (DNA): TGTGCCAGCAGCTGGGGGACATCTTCTAACTATGGCTACACCTTC.

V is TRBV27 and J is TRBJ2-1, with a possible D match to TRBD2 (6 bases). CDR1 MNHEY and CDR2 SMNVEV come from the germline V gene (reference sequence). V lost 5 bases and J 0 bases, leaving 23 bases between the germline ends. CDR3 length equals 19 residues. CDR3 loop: CASSRPEIAVTDSYNEQFF. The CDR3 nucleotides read TGTGCCAGCAGTCGCCCCGAGATAGCGGTAACCGACTCCTACAATGAGCAGTTCTTC.

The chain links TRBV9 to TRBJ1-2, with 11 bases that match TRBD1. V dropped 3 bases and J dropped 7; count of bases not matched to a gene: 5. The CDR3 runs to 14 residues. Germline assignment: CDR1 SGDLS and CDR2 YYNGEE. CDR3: CASSGGQGAIGYTF. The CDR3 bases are TGTGCCAGCAGCGGAGGACAGGGGGCGATTGGCTACACCTTC.

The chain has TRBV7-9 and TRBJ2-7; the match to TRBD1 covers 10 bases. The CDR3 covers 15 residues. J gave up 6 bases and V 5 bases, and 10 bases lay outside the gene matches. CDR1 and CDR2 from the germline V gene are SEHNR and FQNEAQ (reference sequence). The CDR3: CASSPPGTGVGEQYF. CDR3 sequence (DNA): TGTGCCAGCAGCCCTCCGGGGACAGGGGTAGGCGAGCAGTACTTC.

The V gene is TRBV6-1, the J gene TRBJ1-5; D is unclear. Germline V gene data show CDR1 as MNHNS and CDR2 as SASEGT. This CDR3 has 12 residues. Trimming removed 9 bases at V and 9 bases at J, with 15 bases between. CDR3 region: CASTFSARPQHF. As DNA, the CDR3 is TGTGCCAGTACATTTTCCGCCCGGCCCCAGCATTTT.

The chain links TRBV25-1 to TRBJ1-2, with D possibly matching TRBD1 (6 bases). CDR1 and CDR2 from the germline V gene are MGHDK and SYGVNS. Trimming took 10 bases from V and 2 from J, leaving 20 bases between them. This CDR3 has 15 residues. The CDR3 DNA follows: TGTGCCACGGCGAGGGGGGGATTGGACAACTATGGCTACACCTTC. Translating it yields CATARGGLDNYGYTF.

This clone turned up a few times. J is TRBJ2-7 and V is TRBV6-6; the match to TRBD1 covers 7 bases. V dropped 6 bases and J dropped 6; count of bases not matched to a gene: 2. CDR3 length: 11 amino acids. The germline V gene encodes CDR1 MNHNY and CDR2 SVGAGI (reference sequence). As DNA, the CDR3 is TGTGCCAGCAGCTACAGGGGCGAGCAGTACTTC. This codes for CASSYRGEQYF.

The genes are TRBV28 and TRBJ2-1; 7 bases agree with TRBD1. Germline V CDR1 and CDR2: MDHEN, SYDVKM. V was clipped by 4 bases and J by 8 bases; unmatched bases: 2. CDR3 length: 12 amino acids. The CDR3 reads CASSYRGYEQFF. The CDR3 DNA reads TGTGCCAGCAGTTACAGGGGCTATGAGCAGTTCTTC.